The entry below describes one T cell receptor (beta chain). Followed longitudinally, the Seattle patients had been enrolled during active infection. The CDR3 has 15 amino acids. V gave up 7 bases and J gave up 8 bases, with 20 bases separating them. Germline CDR1 and CDR2: MDHEN and SYDVKM. TCRdb's copy holds only in-frame clones and misses some; the assay was immunoSEQ multiplex PCR. The sample lists approximately 150,000 clones, around four fifths occurring once. The data are from a study of blood T cell repertoires in COVID-19. Specimen: peripheral blood. The TCR originated in a woman at least 80 years old with COVID-19, enrolled during active disease. This chain uses TRBV28 with TRBJ2-2; possibly TRBD2 for D (5 bases). The CDR3 DNA sequence: TGTGCCAGCATCGGGGAAGGAGGTTATGGTGGGGAGCTGTTTTTT. It specifies CASIGEGGYGGELFF.